These 14 T cell receptor beta chains originate from one sample sequenced in a study of T cell changes during pregnancy in multiple sclerosis. The data were produced by immunoSEQ multiplex PCR, yet TCRdb's version contains in-frame clones alone and is incomplete. The sample holds some 74,000 clones, roughly 92% seen once. Sample: peripheral blood, taken after pregnancy. All receptors come from a female donor in good health, enrolled as a control in a pregnancy study.

The chain recombines TRBV4-1 with TRBJ1-6; maybe TRBD1 (5 bases). Per the germline V gene, CDR1 is MGHRA and CDR2 is YSYEKL. V gave up 4 bases and J gave up 5 bases, with 9 bases separating them. CDR3 length: 14 amino acids. The DNA of the CDR3 is TGCGCCAGCAGCCCACCGGGGGATAATTCACCCCTCCACTTT. This gives the protein CASSPPGDNSPLHF.

J is TRBJ1-6 and V is TRBV7-9; the D gene is possibly TRBD1 (6 bases). Trimming pared 5 bases from V and 9 bases from J, leaving 11 bases between. The CDR3 loop spans 13 amino acids. CDR1 and CDR2 from the germline V gene are SEHNR and FQNEAQ (reference sequence). Written as DNA, the CDR3 is TGTGCCAGCAGCGCCGGACAGATTTCACCCCTCCACTTT. Translation gives CASSAGQISPLHF.

V usage is TRBV11-2 and J usage is TRBJ2-1, with 10 bases aligning to TRBD2. CDR3 size: 16 residues. The junction had 11 bases not matched to a gene; V was cut back by 5 bases and J by 7 bases. Germline CDR1 and CDR2: SGHAT and FQNNGV. In DNA form, the CDR3 reads TGTGCCAGCAGCCCGATGTGGAGCGGGGGGGCGAATGAGCAGTTCTTC. Translating gives CASSPMWSGGANEQFF.

This chain links TRBV19 with TRBJ1-2; 7 nucleotides match TRBD1. Germline V lookup: CDR1 LNHDA, CDR2 SQIVND (reference sequence). Germline trimming cut 3 bases from V and 7 bases from J; bases unmatched to any gene: 11. The CDR3 runs 15 residues. The CDR3 loop reads CASSIEQGNSGGYTF. The CDR3 DNA is TGTGCCAGTAGTATCGAACAGGGGAACTCCGGTGGCTACACCTTC.

V usage is TRBV7-9 and J usage is TRBJ1-5; D might be TRBD1 (5 bases). Germline V lookup: CDR1 SEHNR, CDR2 FQNEAQ (reference sequence). The V end was cut by 5 bases, the J end by 5 bases, with 19 bases between. The CDR3 spans 16 residues. CDR3 sequence (DNA): TGTGCCAGCAGCGGCCCCCGGCGGGGGGGACATCAGCCCCAGCATTTT. This translates into CASSGPRRGGHQPQHF.

V and J are TRBV20-1 and TRBJ2-7; tentative D call: TRBD2 (6 bases). There are 11 residues in the CDR3. Per germline, CDR1 DFQATT and CDR2 SNEGSKA (reference sequence). V lost 3 bases to trimming and J lost 5 bases, with 8 bases between them. CDR3 DNA sequence: TGCAGTGCTAGTCGGAGGGACGAGCAGTACTTC. The encoded protein is CSASRRDEQYF.

The chain carries TRBV19 and TRBJ2-7; D perhaps matches TRBD2 (5 bases). Trimming shortened V by 3 bases and J by 1 base, and 13 bases separated the two germline ends. The CDR3 runs 15 residues. Germline V gene lookup returns CDR1 LNHDA and CDR2 SQIVND (reference sequence). CDR3 region: CASSMGFDYSYEQYF. The CDR3 DNA sequence: TGTGCCAGTAGTATGGGTTTTGACTATTCCTACGAGCAGTACTTC.

This chain connects TRBV7-2 to TRBJ2-7; 8 nucleotides line up with TRBD2. The CDR3 totals 13 residues. The V gene's germline CDR1 is SGHTA and CDR2 FQGNSA. The junction had 8 bases not matched to a gene; V was cut back by 6 bases and J by 7 bases. As DNA, the CDR3 is TGTGCCAGCAGGGGCGGGGGGCGAGGGGAGCAGTACTTC. Translated, it gives CASRGGGRGEQYF.

The chain has TRBV6-6 and TRBJ2-1, with D tentatively TRBD2 (5 bases). Germline values: CDR1 MNHNY, CDR2 SVGAGI (reference sequence). The CDR3 runs to 12 residues. The V and J ends lost 2 bases and 9 bases respectively, with 8 bases between them. CDR3 sequence reads: CASSYPEAEQFF. CDR3 coding DNA: TGTGCCAGCAGTTACCCGGAGGCTGAGCAGTTCTTC.

This sequence joins TRBV18 and TRBJ2-1; 8 nucleotides align to TRBD1. Germline CDR1 is KGHSH and CDR2 is LQKENI. This CDR3 comprises 14 residues. Trimming cost V 3 bases and J 8 bases; bases outside gene matches: 6. The CDR3 coding sequence is TGTGCCAGCTCACCGAGACAGGGGCCCCATGAGCAGTTCTTC. Translated: CASSPRQGPHEQFF.

The chain carries TRBV4-2 and TRBJ1-5; 8 bases match TRBD1. The CDR3 covers 15 residues. Per the germline V gene, CDR1 is LGHNA and CDR2 is YNFKEQ. The V and J ends lost 3 bases and 7 bases, in that order; junction bases with no gene match: 8. The CDR3 DNA is TGTGCCAGCAGCCAGGACCATCAGGGGGCACAGCCCCAGCATTTT. Amino acid sequence: CASSQDHQGAQPQHF.

The rearrangement joins TRBV7-9 to TRBJ2-7, with a weak D call TRBD1 (5 bases). Looked up from germline, CDR1 is SEHNR and CDR2 is FQNEAQ (reference sequence). The CDR3 covers 17 residues. V gave up 4 bases and J gave up 2 bases, with 21 bases separating them. Written as DNA, the CDR3 is TGTGCCAGCAGCTCACACCCGGTTTCAGGGCCCGCCTACGAGCAGTACTTC. Its protein is CASSSHPVSGPAYEQYF.

This chain uses TRBV28 with TRBJ2-7; 7 bases are shared with TRBD1. CDR1 MDHEN and CDR2 SYDVKM come from the germline V gene. V dropped 3 bases and J dropped 0; count of bases not matched to a gene: 8. CDR3 length equals 16 residues. CDR3 sequence: CASSFRLRGSSYEQYF. Here the CDR3 DNA reads TGTGCCAGCAGTTTCCGCCTCAGGGGGAGCTCCTACGAGCAGTACTTC.

The V gene is TRBV28, the J gene TRBJ1-6; TRBD1 matches 10 bases. Trimming took 5 bases from V and 10 from J; bases not matched to a gene: 11. CDR1 is MDHEN and CDR2 is SYDVKM in the germline V gene. The CDR3 consists of 16 residues. The CDR3 nucleotides are TGTGCCAGCAGTAAGGCGGGACAGGGGTTTATGTCACCCCTCCACTTT. This codes for CASSKAGQGFMSPLHF.